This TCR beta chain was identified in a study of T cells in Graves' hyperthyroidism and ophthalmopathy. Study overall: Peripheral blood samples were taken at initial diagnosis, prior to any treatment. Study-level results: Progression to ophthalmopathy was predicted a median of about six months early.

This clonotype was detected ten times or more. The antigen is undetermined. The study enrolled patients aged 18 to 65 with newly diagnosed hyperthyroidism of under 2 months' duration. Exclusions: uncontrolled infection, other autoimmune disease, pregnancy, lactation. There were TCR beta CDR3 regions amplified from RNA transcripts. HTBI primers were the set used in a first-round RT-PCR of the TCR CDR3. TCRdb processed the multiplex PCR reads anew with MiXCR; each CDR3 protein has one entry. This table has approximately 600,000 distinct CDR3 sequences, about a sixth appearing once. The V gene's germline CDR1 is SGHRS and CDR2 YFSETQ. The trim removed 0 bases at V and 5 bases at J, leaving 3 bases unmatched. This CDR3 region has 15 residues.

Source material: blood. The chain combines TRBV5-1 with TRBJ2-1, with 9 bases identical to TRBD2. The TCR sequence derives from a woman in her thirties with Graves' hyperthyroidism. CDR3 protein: CASSLASGMDNEQFF. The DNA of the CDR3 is TGCGCCAGCAGCTTGGCTAGCGGGATGGACAATGAGCAGTTCTTC.